The rows below give T cell receptor beta chains drawn from one sample of a study of persistence of HIV-infected CD4 T cells. Their antigens are not known. Libraries were prepared by immunoSEQ multiplex PCR; TCRdb keeps only in-frame clonotypes and omits some of them. In the table there are roughly 32,000 clones, roughly 82% of which are singletons. Source: CD4+ T cells sorted from PBMCs after approximately 20-hour stimulation, taken from a patient who received antiretroviral therapy. These receptors were taken from an adult man with HIV who was CMV-seropositive. Both conserved end residues are part of each CDR3. The D gene is left open where the match is weak. Expanded clones are given a class, and other clones once, few, many or no size at all.

>TRBJ1-1|NA|NA|TRBV27
CASSSDLLNTEAFF
TGTGCCAGCAGTTCGGACTTGCTGAACACTGAAGCTTTCTTT
>TRBJ1-2|NA|NA|TRBV3-1/TRBV3-2
CASSQDPVSFYGYTF
TGTGCCAGCAGCCAAGATCCAGTATCCTTCTATGGCTACACCTTC
>TRBJ1-4|NA|NA|TRBV7-2
CASSRSRVTGEKLFF
TGTGCCAGCAGTCGATCCCGGGTGACGGGTGAAAAACTGTTTTTT
>TRBJ2-3|few|NA|TRBV4-2
CASSQEWLAGTDTQYF
TGTGCCAGCAGCCAAGAGTGGTTAGCGGGCACAGATACGCAGTATTTT
>TRBJ2-3|NA|NA|TRBV7-2
CASSYGPQGDTQYF
TGTGCCAGCAGCTACGGGCCCCAAGGAGATACGCAGTATTTT
>TRBJ2-3|NA|NA|TRBV7-8
CASSPAGRSTDTQYF
TGTGCCAGCAGTCCCGCGGGGAGAAGCACAGATACGCAGTATTTT
>TRBJ2-1|NA|NA|TRBV7-3
CASSPGVMSYNEQFF
TGTGCCAGCAGCCCCGGGGTTATGTCCTACAATGAGCAGTTCTTC
>TRBJ2-3|NA|TRBD2|TRBV4-2
CASSRLGTSGIGKDTQYF
TGTGCCAGCAGCCGCCTTGGGACTAGCGGTATAGGGAAAGATACGCAGTATTTT
>TRBJ1-5|NA|NA|TRBV6-5
CASSLTTPQPQHF
TGTGCCAGCAGTTTGACAACACCGCAGCCCCAGCATTTT
>TRBJ2-3|NA|NA|TRBV5-1
CASRLATDTQYF
TGCGCCAGCAGACTGGCAACAGATACGCAGTATTTT
>TRBJ2-1|few|NA|TRBV5-1
CASSPGGFTYNEQFF
TGCGCCAGCAGCCCGGGGGGCTTTACCTACAATGAGCAGTTCTTC
>TRBJ1-4|NA|NA|TRBV5-4
CASSLGKIGSEKLFF
TGTGCCAGCAGCTTGGGGAAAATTGGGAGTGAAAAACTGTTTTTT
>TRBJ1-1|NA|NA|TRBV4-2
CASSQDGHPNTEAFF
TGTGCCAGCAGCCAAGATGGACACCCGAACACTGAAGCTTTCTTT
>TRBJ1-6|once|NA|TRBV3-1/TRBV3-2
CASRGHGRGSPLHF
TGTGCCAGCAGGGGACACGGTCGGGGTTCACCCCTCCACTTT
>TRBJ2-5|NA|TRBD2|TRBV4-1
CASSPLKTLAGVQETQYF
TGCGCCAGCAGCCCCCTGAAAACCCTAGCGGGGGTCCAAGAGACCCAGTACTTC
>TRBJ2-1|NA|NA|TRBV6-6
CATTPRGYNEQFF
TGTGCCACGACCCCCAGGGGCTACAATGAGCAGTTCTTC
>TRBJ1-4|NA|NA|TRBV3-1/TRBV3-2
CASSPVGGVEKLFF
TGTGCCAGCAGCCCCGTGGGGGGAGTGGAAAAACTGTTTTTT
>TRBJ1-2|few|TRBD1|TRBV12-3/TRBV12-4
CASSFRTGRGYTF
TGTGCCAGCAGTTTTCGGACAGGTCGTGGCTACACCTTC
>TRBJ2-7|NA|NA|TRBV9
CASSVVASSEQYF
TGTGCCAGCAGCGTAGTGGCTAGTAGTGAGCAGTACTTC
>TRBJ2-5|NA|TRBD2|TRBV19
CASSIQGTSGAWTQYF
TGTGCCAGTAGTATACAGGGGACTAGCGGCGCATGGACCCAGTACTTC
>TRBJ1-1|NA|TRBD1|TRBV28
CASRGTGWSTEAFF
TGTGCCAGCAGGGGGACAGGGTGGAGCACTGAAGCTTTCTTT
>TRBJ2-1|NA|NA|TRBV7-9
CASRSPGHLLPHNEQFF
TGTGCCAGCAGAAGTCCCGGACATCTCCTTCCCCACAATGAGCAGTTCTTC
>TRBJ1-4|NA|NA|TRBV30
CAWSVTNKLFF
TGTGCCTGGAGTGTAACAAATAAACTGTTTTTT
>TRBJ1-5|few|NA|TRBV19
CASSIQVNQPQHF
TGTGCCAGTAGTATACAGGTGAATCAGCCCCAGCATTTT
>TRBJ2-5|NA|NA|TRBV2
CASSESYRYQETQYF
TGTGCCAGCAGTGAAAGTTACAGGTACCAAGAGACCCAGTACTTC
>TRBJ1-5|NA|NA|TRBV10-3
CAISEGTGDQPQHF
TGTGCCATCAGTGAAGGGACGGGCGATCAGCCCCAGCATTTT
>TRBJ2-3|NA|NA|TRBV6-5
CATDPASVGQYF
TGTGCCACTGACCCGGCTAGTGTTGGGCAGTATTTT
>TRBJ1-5|NA|NA|TRBV7-2
CASSLWGRGSGQPQHF
TGTGCCAGCAGCTTATGGGGCCGAGGGTCCGGGCAGCCCCAGCATTTT
>TRBJ1-2|NA|TRBD1|TRBV4-3
CASSRTGYGYTF
TGCGCCAGCAGCCGGACAGGGTATGGCTACACCTTC
>TRBJ1-3|NA|NA|TRBV19
CASRSRTDPGNTIYF
TGTGCCAGTCGATCGCGGACAGACCCGGGAAACACCATATATTTT
>TRBJ1-6|NA|NA|TRBV5-5
CASSRQHHNSPLHF
TGTGCCAGCAGCCGACAGCACCATAATTCACCCCTCCACTTT